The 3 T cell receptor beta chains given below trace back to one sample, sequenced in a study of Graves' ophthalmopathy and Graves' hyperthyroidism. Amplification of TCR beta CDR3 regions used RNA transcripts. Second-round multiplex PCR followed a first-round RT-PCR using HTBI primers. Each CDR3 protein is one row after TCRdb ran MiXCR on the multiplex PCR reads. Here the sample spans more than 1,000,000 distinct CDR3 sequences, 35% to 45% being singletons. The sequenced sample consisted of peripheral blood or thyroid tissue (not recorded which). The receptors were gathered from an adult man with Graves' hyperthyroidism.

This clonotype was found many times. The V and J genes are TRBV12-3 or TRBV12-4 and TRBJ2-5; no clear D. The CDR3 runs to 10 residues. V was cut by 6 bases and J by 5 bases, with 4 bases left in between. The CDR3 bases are TGTGCCAGCAGGGGGGAGACCCAGTACTTC. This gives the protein CASRGETQYF.

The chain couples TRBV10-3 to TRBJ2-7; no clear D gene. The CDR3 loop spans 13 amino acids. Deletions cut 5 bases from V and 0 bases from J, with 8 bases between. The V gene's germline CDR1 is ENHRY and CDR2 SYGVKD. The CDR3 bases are TGTGCCATCAGTTACTCGGGCTCCTACGAGCAGTACTTC. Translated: CAISYSGSYEQYF.

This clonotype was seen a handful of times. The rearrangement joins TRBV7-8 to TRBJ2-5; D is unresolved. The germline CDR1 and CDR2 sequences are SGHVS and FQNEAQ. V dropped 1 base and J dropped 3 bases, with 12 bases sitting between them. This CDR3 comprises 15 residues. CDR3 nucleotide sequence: TGTGCCAGCAGCTTAGGTAGGGTTGTTGAAGAGACCCAGTACTTC. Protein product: CASSLGRVVEETQYF.